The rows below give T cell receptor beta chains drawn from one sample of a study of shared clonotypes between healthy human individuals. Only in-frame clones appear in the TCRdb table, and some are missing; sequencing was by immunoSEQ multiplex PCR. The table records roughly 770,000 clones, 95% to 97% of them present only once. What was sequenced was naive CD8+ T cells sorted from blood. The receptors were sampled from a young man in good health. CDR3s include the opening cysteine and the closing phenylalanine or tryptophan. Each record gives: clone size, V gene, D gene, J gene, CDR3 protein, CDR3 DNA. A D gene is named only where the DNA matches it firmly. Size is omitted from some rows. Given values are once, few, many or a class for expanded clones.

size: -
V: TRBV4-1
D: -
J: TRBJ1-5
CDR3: CASSQDLMRPQHF
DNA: TGCGCCAGCAGCCAAGATCTGATGAGGCCCCAGCATTTT

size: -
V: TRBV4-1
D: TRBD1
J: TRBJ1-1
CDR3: CASSEGQGSNTEAFF
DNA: TGCGCCAGCAGCGAAGGACAGGGTTCAAACACTGAAGCTTTCTTT

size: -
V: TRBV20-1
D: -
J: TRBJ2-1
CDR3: CSARLINEQFF
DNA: TGCAGTGCTAGGCTCATCAATGAGCAGTTCTTC

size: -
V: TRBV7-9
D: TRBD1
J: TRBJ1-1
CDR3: CASSLAGGNTEAFF
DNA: TGTGCCAGCAGCTTAGCAGGGGGCAACACTGAAGCTTTCTTT

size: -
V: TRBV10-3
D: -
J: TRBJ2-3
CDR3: CAIRESGGADTQYF
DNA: TGTGCCATCAGGGAGTCTGGAGGGGCGGATACGCAGTATTTT

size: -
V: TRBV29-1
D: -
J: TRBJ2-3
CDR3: CSGGSVRDTQYF
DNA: TGCAGCGGGGGGTCCGTCCGGGATACGCAGTATTTT

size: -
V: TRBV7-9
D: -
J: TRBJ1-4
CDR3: CASSFHEKLFF
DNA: TGTGCCAGCAGCTTTCATGAAAAACTGTTTTTT

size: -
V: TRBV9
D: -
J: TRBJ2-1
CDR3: CAGLEGYNEQFF
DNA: TGTGCCGGGCTGGAAGGGTACAATGAGCAGTTCTTC

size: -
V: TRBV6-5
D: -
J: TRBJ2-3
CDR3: CASSVNLITDTQYF
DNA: TGTGCCAGCAGCGTTAATCTGATCACAGATACGCAGTATTTT

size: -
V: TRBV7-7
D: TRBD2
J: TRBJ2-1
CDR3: CASSLGRTSDEQFF
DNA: TGTGCTAGCAGCTTAGGGAGGACTAGCGATGAGCAGTTCTTC

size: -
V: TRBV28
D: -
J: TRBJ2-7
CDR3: CASSFVRSYEQYF
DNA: TGTGCCAGCAGTTTTGTCAGGTCCTACGAGCAGTACTTC

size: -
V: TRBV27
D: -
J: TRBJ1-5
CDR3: CASSADGNQPQHF
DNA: TGTGCCAGCAGCGCTGACGGGAATCAGCCCCAGCATTTT

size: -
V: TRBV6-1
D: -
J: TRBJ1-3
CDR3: CASGPDSGNTIYF
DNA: TGTGCCAGCGGTCCGGACTCTGGAAACACCATATATTTT

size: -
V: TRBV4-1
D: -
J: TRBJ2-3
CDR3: CASSYGQLEADTQYF
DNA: TGCGCCAGCAGCTACGGACAATTAGAGGCAGATACGCAGTATTTT

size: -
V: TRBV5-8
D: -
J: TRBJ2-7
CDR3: CASSLSPGRQFYEQYF
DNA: TGTGCCAGCAGCTTGTCCCCCGGGAGACAGTTCTACGAGCAGTACTTC

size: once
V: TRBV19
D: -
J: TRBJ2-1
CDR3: CASSIVGLNSYNEQFF
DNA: TGTGCCAGTAGTATAGTAGGGCTCAACTCCTACAATGAGCAGTTCTTC

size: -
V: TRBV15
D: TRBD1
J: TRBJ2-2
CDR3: CATSMTGSLAGELFF
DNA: TGTGCCACCAGCATGACAGGGAGCCTGGCCGGGGAGCTGTTTTTT

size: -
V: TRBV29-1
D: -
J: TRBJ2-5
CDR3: CSVELTGFTQETQYF
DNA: TGCAGCGTCGAACTTACAGGATTTACTCAAGAGACCCAGTACTTC

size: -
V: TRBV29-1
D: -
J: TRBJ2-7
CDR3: CSVEDSLNYEQYF
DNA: TGCAGCGTTGAAGACTCACTAAACTACGAGCAGTACTTC

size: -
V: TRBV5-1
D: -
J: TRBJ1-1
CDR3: CASGYRTQNTEAFF
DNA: TGCGCCAGCGGCTACCGGACACAGAACACTGAAGCTTTCTTT

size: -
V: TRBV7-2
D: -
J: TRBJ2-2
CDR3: CASSSRAANTGELFF
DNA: TGTGCCAGCAGTTCTCGGGCGGCGAACACCGGGGAGCTGTTTTTT

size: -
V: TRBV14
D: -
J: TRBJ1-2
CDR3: CASSQDQTGANGYTF
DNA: TGTGCCAGCAGCCAAGATCAGACGGGGGCCAATGGCTACACCTTC

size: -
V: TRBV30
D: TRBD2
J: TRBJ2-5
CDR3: CAWSVLVSGREETQYF
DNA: TGTGCCTGGAGTGTACTGGTTAGCGGGCGGGAGGAGACCCAGTACTTC

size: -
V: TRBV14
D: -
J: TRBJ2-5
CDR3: CASSQEGLQETQYF
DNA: TGTGCCAGCAGCCAAGAAGGTCTTCAAGAGACCCAGTACTTC

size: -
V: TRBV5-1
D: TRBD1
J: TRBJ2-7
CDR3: CASGDRGPGYEQYF
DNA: TGCGCCAGCGGTGACAGGGGACCGGGCTACGAGCAGTACTTC

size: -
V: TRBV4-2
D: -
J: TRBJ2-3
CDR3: CASSREAASTDTQYF
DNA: TGTGCCAGCAGCCGGGAAGCGGCTAGCACAGATACGCAGTATTTT

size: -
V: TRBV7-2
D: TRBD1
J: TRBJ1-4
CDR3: CASSQGPSIQGATNEKLFF
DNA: TGTGCCAGCAGCCAGGGGCCTTCAATACAGGGGGCAACTAATGAAAAACTGTTTTTT

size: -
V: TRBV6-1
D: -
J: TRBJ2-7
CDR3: CASSAPPSNAYEQYF
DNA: TGTGCCAGCAGTGCCCCCCCTAGTAATGCCTACGAGCAGTACTTC

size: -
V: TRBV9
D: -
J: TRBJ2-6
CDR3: CASSVSTRVAGANVLTF
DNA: TGTGCCAGCAGCGTCTCTACCAGGGTAGCTGGGGCCAACGTCCTGACTTTC

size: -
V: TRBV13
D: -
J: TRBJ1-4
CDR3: CASSLGGDSHEKLFF
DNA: TGTGCCAGCAGCTTAGGGGGTGATTCGCATGAAAAACTGTTTTTT

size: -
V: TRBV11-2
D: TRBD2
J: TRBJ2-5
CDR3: CASSLAEGWTSGSATQYF
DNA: TGTGCCAGCAGCTTAGCGGAGGGGTGGACTAGCGGCTCGGCGACCCAGTACTTC

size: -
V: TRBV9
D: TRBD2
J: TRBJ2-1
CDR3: CASSATVRGTSGSSYNEQFF
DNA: TGTGCCAGCAGCGCCACCGTTCGGGGGACTAGCGGGAGCTCCTACAATGAGCAGTTCTTC

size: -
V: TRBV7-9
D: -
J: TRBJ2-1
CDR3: CASGRGNEQFF
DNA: TGTGCCAGCGGAAGGGGTAATGAGCAGTTCTTC

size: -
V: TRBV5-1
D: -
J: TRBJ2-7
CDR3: CASSFLSSYEQYF
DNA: TGCGCCAGCAGTTTCTTAAGCTCCTACGAGCAGTACTTC

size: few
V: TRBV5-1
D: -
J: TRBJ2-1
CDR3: CASSLGPVLDEQFF
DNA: TGCGCCAGCAGCTTGGGCCCAGTGTTGGATGAGCAGTTCTTC

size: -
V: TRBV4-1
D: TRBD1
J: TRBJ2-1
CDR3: CASSQDFAMGQDYYNEQFF
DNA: TGCGCCAGCAGCCAAGATTTCGCGATGGGACAGGACTACTACAATGAGCAGTTCTTC

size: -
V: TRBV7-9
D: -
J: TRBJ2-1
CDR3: CASSPRLDRYNEQFF
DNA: TGTGCCAGCAGCCCGCGGCTGGACAGATACAATGAGCAGTTCTTC